This TCR beta chain was sequenced for a study of post-analysis software for immune sequencing data. In the study overall: In terms of disease course, relapsing-remitting, secondary progressive and progressive-relapsing multiple sclerosis were included. General study results and limits: Patients with multiple sclerosis recorded significantly lower normalized Chao1 diversity than controls, the study found. Controls showed lower frequencies than patients for a handful of TRBV segments, and TRBV5-6, TRBV5-1 and TRBV20-1 were among these.

This clonotype has ten or more counts. The antigen remains undetermined. The germline V gene encodes CDR1 SQVTM and CDR2 ANQGSEA. V was cut by 4 bases and J by 5 bases, with 15 bases left in between. The CDR3 covers 13 residues. Unique molecular identifiers were built into the TCR beta cDNA libraries. TCRdb re-derived calls from the PCR reads in MiXCR, one entry per CDR3 protein. The table has roughly 150,000 distinct CDR3 sequences, 36% seen once. This clonotype originated in a girl aged 5-17 years with multiple sclerosis. The rearrangement joins TRBV29-1 to TRBJ2-7, with D unclear. The sample was blood, taken after autologous hematopoietic stem cell transplantation. CDR3 sequence reads: CSVGWGLSDEQYF. The CDR3 DNA is TGCAGCGTTGGTTGGGGTTTATCAGACGAGCAGTACTTC.